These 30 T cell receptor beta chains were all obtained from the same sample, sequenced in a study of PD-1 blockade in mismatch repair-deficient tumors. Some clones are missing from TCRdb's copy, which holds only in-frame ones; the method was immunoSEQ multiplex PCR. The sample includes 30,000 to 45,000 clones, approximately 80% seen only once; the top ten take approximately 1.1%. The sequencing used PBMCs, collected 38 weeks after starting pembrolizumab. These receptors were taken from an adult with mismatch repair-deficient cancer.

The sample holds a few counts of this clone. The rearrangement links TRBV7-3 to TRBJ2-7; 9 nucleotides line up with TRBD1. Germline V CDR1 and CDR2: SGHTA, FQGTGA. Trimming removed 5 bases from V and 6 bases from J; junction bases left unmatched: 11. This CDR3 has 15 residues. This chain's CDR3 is CASSPTPGQGFEQYF. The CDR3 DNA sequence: TGTGCCAGCAGCCCAACCCCGGGACAGGGTTTCGAGCAGTACTTC. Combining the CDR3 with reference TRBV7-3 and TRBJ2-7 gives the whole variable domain GAGVSQTPSNKVTEKGKYVELRCDPISGHTALYWYRQSLGQGPEFLIYFQGTGAADDSGLPNDRFFAVRPEGSVSTLKIQRTERGDSAVYLCASSPTPGQGFEQYFGPGTRLTVT.

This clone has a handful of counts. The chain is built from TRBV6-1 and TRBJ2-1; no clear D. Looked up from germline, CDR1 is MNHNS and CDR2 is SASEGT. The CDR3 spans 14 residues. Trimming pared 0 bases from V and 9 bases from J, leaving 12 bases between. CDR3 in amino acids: CASSEAGYLSEQFF. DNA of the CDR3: TGTGCCAGCAGTGAAGCGGGCTACCTTTCTGAGCAGTTCTTC.

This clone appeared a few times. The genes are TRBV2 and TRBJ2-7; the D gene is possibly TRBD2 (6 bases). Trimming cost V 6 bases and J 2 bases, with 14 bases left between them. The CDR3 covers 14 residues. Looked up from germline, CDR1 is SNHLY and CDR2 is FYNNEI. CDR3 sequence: CASRYSGVAYEQYF. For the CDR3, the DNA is TGTGCCAGCAGGTATAGCGGTGTTGCCTACGAGCAGTACTTC.

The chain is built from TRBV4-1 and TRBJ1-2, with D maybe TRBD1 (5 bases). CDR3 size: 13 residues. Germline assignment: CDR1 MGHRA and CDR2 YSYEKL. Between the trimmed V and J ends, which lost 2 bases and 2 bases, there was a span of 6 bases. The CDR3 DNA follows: TGCGCCAGCAGCCAACAGGGAAACTATGGCTACACCTTC. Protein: CASSQQGNYGYTF.

Here the CDR3 reads CASSSAKTPGLGETQYF. CDR3 sequence (DNA): TGTGCCAGCAGTTCGGCTAAAACTCCCGGACTAGGGGAGACCCAGTACTTC. The chain has TRBV27 and TRBJ2-5; 7 bases fit TRBD2. This CDR3 spans 17 amino acids. With V trimmed by 4 bases and J by 5 bases, 16 bases remained unmatched. Germline CDR1 MNHEY, CDR2 SMNVEV (reference sequence).

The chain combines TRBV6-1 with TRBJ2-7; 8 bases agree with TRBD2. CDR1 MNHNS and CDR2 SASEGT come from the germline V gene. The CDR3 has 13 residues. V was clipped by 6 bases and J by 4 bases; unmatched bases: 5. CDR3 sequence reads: CASSHSGNYEQYF. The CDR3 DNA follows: TGTGCCAGCAGCCATAGCGGGAATTACGAGCAGTACTTC.

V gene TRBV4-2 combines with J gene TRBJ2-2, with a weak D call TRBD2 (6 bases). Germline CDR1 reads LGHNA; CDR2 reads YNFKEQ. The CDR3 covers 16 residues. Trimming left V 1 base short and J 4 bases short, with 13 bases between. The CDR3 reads CASSQGTGVSTGELFF. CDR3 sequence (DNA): TGTGCCAGCAGCCAAGGGACGGGAGTATCCACCGGGGAGCTGTTTTTT.

The CDR3 loop reads CASSLAGSGNTEAFF. The CDR3 DNA is TGCGCCAGCAGCTTGGCGGGGTCGGGGAACACTGAAGCTTTCTTT. This chain uses TRBV5-1 with TRBJ1-1, with no clear D. The germline V gene encodes CDR1 SGHRS and CDR2 YFSETQ. The CDR3 runs 15 residues. Deletions cut 0 bases from V and 1 base from J, with 10 bases between.

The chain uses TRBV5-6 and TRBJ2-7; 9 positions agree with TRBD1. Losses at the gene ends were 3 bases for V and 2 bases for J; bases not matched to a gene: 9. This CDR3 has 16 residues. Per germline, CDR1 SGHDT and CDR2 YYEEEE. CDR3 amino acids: CASSSSPGQGPYEQYF. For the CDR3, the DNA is TGTGCCAGCAGCTCATCTCCGGGACAGGGACCCTACGAGCAGTACTTC.

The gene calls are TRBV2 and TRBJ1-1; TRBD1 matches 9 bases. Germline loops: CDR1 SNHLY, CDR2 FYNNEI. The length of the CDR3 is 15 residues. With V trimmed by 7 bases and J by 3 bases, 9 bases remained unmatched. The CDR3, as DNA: TGTGCCAGCACCAACAGGGGGCTAGGGGACACTGAAGCTTTCTTT. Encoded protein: CASTNRGLGDTEAFF.

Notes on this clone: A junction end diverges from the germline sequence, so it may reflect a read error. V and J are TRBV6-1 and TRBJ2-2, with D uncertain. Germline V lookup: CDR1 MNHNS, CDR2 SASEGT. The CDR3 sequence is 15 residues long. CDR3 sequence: CASSEVVLNTRELFF. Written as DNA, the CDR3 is TGTGCCAGCAGTGAGGTGGTGCTGAACACCAGGGAGCTGTTTTTT.

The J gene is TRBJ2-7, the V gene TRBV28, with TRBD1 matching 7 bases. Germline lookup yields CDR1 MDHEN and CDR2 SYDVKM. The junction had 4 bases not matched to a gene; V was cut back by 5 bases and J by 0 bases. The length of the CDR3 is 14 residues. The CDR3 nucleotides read TGTGCCAGCAGTGCGTGGGACAGCTCCTACGAGCAGTACTTC. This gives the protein CASSAWDSSYEQYF.

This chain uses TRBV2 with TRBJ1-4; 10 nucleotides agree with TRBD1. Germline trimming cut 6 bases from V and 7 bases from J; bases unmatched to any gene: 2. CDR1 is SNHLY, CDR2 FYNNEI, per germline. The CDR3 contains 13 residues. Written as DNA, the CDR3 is TGTGCCAGCAGGGGACAGGGGAGTGAAAAACTGTTTTTT. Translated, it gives CASRGQGSEKLFF.

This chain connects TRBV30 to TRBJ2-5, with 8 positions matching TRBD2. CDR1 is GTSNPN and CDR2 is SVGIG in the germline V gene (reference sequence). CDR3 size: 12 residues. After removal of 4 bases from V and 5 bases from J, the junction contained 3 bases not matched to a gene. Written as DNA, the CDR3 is TGTGCCTGGACTAGCGGGCAGGAGACCCAGTACTTC. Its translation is CAWTSGQETQYF.

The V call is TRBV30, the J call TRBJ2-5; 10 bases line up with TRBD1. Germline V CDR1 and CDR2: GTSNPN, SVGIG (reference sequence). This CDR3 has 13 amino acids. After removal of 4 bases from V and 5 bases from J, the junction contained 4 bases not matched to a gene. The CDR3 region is CAWKTGGGETQYF. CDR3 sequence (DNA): TGTGCCTGGAAGACAGGGGGCGGGGAGACCCAGTACTTC.

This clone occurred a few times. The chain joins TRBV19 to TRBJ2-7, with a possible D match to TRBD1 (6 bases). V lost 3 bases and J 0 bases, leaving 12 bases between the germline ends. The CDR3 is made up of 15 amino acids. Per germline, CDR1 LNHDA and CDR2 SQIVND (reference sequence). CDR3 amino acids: CASSIRGGSSYEQYF. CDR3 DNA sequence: TGTGCCAGTAGTATCAGGGGTGGAAGCTCCTACGAGCAGTACTTC.

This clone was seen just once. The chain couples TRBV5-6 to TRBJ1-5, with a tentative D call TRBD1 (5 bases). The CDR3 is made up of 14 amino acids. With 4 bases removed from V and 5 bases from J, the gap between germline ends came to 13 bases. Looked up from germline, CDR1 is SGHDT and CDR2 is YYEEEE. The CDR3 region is CASSLYRSHQPQHF. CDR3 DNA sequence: TGTGCCAGCAGCCTCTACAGGTCTCATCAGCCCCAGCATTTT. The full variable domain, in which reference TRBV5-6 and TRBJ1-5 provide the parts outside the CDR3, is DAGVTQSPTHLIKTRGQQVTLRCSPKSGHDTVSWYQQALGQGPQFIFQYYEEEERQRGNFPDRFSGHQFPNYSSELNVNALLLGDSALYLCASSLYRSHQPQHFGDGTRLSIL.

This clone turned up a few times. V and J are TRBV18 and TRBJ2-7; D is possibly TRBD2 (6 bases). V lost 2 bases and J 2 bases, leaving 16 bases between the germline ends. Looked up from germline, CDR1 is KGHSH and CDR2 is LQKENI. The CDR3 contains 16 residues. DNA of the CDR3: TGTGCCAGCTCACCAAGTAGGGGAGGCGGTGCCTACGAGCAGTACTTC. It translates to CASSPSRGGGAYEQYF.

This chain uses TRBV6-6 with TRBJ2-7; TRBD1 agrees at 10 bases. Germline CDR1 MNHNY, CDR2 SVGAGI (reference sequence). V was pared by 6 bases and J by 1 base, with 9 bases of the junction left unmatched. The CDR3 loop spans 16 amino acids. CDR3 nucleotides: TGTGCCAGCAGCACCCCCGGGACAGGGGCGTCCTACGAGCAGTACTTC. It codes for CASSTPGTGASYEQYF.

CDR3: CASSLTVGLRGTSGRRNEQFF. DNA for the CDR3: TGTGCCAGCAGCTTAACTGTCGGCCTGAGGGGGACTAGCGGGAGGCGGAATGAGCAGTTCTTC. The chain employs TRBV7-3 and TRBJ2-1; TRBD2 matches at 15 bases. CDR1 is SGHTA and CDR2 is FQGTGA in the germline V gene. The V segment lost 0 bases and the J segment 7 bases; nucleotides outside the gene matches: 16. The CDR3 loop spans 21 amino acids. Variable domain in full (rest from reference TRBV7-3 and TRBJ2-1): GAGVSQTPSNKVTEKGKYVELRCDPISGHTALYWYRQSLGQGPEFLIYFQGTGAADDSGLPNDRFFAVRPEGSVSTLKIQRTERGDSAVYLCASSLTVGLRGTSGRRNEQFFGPGTRLTVL.

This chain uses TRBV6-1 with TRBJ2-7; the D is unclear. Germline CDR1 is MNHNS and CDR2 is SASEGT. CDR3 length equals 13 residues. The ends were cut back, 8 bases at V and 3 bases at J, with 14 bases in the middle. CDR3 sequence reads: CASELESGYEQYF. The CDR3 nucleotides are TGTGCCAGCGAATTGGAGTCGGGCTACGAGCAGTACTTC.

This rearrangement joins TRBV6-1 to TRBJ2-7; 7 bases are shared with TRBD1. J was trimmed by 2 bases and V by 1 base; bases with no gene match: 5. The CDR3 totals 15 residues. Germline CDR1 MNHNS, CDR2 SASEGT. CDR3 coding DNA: TGTGCCAGCAGTGAAGGAGGGACAGATGCCTACGAGCAGTACTTC. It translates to CASSEGGTDAYEQYF.

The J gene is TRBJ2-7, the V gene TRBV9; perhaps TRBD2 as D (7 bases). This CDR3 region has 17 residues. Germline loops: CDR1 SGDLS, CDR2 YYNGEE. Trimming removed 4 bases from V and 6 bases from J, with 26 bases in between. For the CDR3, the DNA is TGTGCCAGCAGCCCGTTGAATACTCTGGGGGAGGGGGGCGAGCAGTACTTC. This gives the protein CASSPLNTLGEGGEQYF.

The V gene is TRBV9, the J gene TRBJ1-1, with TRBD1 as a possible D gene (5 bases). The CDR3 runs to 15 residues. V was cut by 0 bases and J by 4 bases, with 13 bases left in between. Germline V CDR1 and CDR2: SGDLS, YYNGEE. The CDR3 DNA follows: TGTGCCAGCAGCGTAGAGGTTGCAGGGTCCACTGAAGCTTTCTTT. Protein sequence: CASSVEVAGSTEAFF.

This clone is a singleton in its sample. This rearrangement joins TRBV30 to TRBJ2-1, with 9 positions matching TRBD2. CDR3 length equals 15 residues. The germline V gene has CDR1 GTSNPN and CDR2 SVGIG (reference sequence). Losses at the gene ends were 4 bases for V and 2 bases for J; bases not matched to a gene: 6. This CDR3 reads CAWNLLAGPYNEQFF. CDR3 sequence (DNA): TGTGCCTGGAATCTCCTAGCGGGACCCTACAATGAGCAGTTCTTC.

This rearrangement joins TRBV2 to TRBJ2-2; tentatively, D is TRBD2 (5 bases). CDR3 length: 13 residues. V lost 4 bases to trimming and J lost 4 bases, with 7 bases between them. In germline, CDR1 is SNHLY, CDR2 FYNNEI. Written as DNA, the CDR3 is TGTGCCAGCAGTGCCGAGGGCACCGGGGAGCTGTTTTTT. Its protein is CASSAEGTGELFF.

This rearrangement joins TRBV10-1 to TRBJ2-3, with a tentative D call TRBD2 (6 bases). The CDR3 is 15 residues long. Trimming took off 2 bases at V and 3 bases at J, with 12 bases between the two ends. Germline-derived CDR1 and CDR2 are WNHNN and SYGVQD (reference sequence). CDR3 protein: CASSELKGGTDTQYF. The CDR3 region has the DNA TGCGCCAGCAGTGAGCTGAAGGGAGGTACAGATACGCAGTATTTT.

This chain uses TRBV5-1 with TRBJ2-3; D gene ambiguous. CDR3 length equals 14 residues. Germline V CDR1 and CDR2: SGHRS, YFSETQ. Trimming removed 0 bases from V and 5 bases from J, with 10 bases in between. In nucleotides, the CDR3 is TGCGCCAGCAGCTTGGGACAAGGCCAAGATACGCAGTATTTT. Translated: CASSLGQGQDTQYF.

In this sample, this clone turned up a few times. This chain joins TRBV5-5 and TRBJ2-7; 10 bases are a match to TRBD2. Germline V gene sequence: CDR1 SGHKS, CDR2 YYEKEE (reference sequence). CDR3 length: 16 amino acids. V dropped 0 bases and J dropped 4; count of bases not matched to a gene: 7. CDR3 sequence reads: CASSLVPLAGEYEQYF. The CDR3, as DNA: TGTGCCAGCAGCTTGGTGCCCCTAGCGGGGGAATACGAGCAGTACTTC.

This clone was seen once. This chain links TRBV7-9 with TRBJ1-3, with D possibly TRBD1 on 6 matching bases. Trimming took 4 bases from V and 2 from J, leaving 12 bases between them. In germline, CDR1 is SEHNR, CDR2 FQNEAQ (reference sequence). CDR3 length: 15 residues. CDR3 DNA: TGTGCCAGCAGCTCAAGGGGGGGAGCTGGAAACACCATATATTTT. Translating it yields CASSSRGGAGNTIYF.